The source of this T cell receptor beta chain is a study of blood T cell repertoires in COVID-19. Study information: Italy, Spain and the United States were the sources of the convalescent and acute COVID-19 samples.

V shed 5 bases and J 2 bases; nucleotides not matched to a gene: 5. The germline CDR1 and CDR2 sequences are SNHLY and FYNNEI. The CDR3 contains 15 residues. The data were produced by immunoSEQ multiplex PCR, yet TCRdb's version contains in-frame clones alone and is incomplete. The sample shows about 240,000 clones, around four fifths of them seen only once. The rearrangement links TRBV2 to TRBJ2-7; TRBD1 aligns across 11 bases. This TCR derives from a young man who had recovered from COVID-19. Sequencing input: peripheral blood. The CDR3 loop reads CASSQGDRGAYEQYF. The CDR3 DNA reads TGTGCCAGCAGTCAAGGGGACAGGGGGGCCTACGAGCAGTACTTC.